This entry lists 6 T cell receptor beta chains sequenced from one sample in a study of CD8 T cells in Susac syndrome (dated by TCRdb to the late 2010s). Library method: the immunoSEQ multiplex PCR assay. RNA was extracted with the RNeasy kit and roughly 0.45 to 1 ug was reverse transcribed using random hexamers. The raw public reads went through TCRdb reprocessing: fastp at Q25, MiXCR clone calling, in-frame beta chains kept. For every CDR3 protein sequence, its rows merge into one entry that carries the most common genes and DNA. A total of about 90,000 distinct CDR3 sequences appear in this sample, 85% to 95% of them only once. The ten largest clonotypes hold roughly 0.3% of the sample. Sequenced sample: CD8+ T cells from PBMCs. The receptors come from a human donor in good health.

The CDR3 loop is CASSYFSGGSYTDTQYF. The CDR3 nucleotides read TGCGCCAGCAGTTACTTTAGCGGGGGGTCTTATACAGATACGCAGTATTTT. V and J are TRBV4-1 and TRBJ2-3; TRBD2 agrees at 10 bases. The germline CDR1 and CDR2 sequences are MGHRA and YSYEKL. The CDR3 has 17 residues. The V segment lost 6 bases and the J segment 3 bases; nucleotides outside the gene matches: 12.

This clonotype was counted only a few times. The chain employs TRBV5-8 and TRBJ2-3; D unresolved. Germline V gene lookup returns CDR1 SGHTS and CDR2 YDEGEE. The CDR3 spans 14 residues. With 0 bases removed from V and 0 bases from J, the gap between germline ends came to 5 bases. CDR3 loop: CASSLGGSTDTQYF. DNA for the CDR3: TGTGCCAGCAGCTTGGGCGGTAGCACAGATACGCAGTATTTT.

This chain joins TRBV29-1 and TRBJ2-3; perhaps TRBD1 as D (5 bases). This CDR3 has 14 residues. V shed 6 bases and J shed 0 bases, with 13 bases lying between them. Germline V CDR1 and CDR2: SQVTM, ANQGSEA. CDR3 sequence: CSVEQDISTDTQYF. DNA for the CDR3: TGCAGCGTCGAACAGGATATAAGCACAGATACGCAGTATTTT.

The rearrangement uses TRBV27 and TRBJ1-5; TRBD1 might be the D (5 bases). This CDR3 is built from 13 residues. The V gene's germline CDR1 is MNHEY and CDR2 SMNVEV (reference sequence). V dropped 2 bases and J dropped 6 bases, with 8 bases sitting between them. CDR3: CASSLSGGQPQHF. The DNA for the CDR3 is TGTGCCAGCAGTTTAAGCGGGGGTCAGCCCCAGCATTTT.

The chain is built from TRBV9 and TRBJ1-1; TRBD1 might be the D (5 bases). Trimming shortened V by 0 bases and J by 6 bases, and 9 bases separated the two germline ends. Germline CDR1 and CDR2: SGDLS and YYNGEE. There are 13 residues in the CDR3. CDR3 in amino acids: CASSVGGSSEAFF. CDR3 sequence (DNA): TGTGCCAGCAGCGTAGGGGGCAGTTCTGAAGCTTTCTTT.

The chain carries TRBV5-6 and TRBJ2-3; 14 nucleotides line up with TRBD2. From germline, CDR1 is SGHDT and CDR2 YYEEEE. Trimming cost V 3 bases and J 7 bases; bases outside gene matches: 4. This CDR3 has 15 amino acids. The CDR3 DNA is TGTGCCAGCAGCTCCGGACTAGCGGGGGGCCATACGCAGTATTTT. Translation gives CASSSGLAGGHTQYF. Filled out from reference TRBV5-6 and TRBJ2-3, the complete variable domain reads DAGVTQSPTHLIKTRGQQVTLRCSPKSGHDTVSWYQQALGQGPQFIFQYYEEEERQRGNFPDRFSGHQFPNYSSELNVNALLLGDSALYLCASSSGLAGGHTQYFGPGTRLTVL.